Listed here is a single T cell receptor (beta chain). These data are taken from a study of blood T cell repertoires in COVID-19. Study details: Nucleic acid was either cDNA or gDNA, and it came from T cells, B-cell-depleted T cells, or PBMCs.

Participants were aged roughly 18 to 90 years, lived in 20 to 30 US areas, and enrolled virtually. Donors were grouped by their self-reported clinical history. Two negative PCRs, clearance, or symptom resolution were required of recovered Cohort 3 donors. The CDR3 loop spans 15 amino acids. Unmatched junction bases numbered 8, after V lost 7 bases and J lost 6 bases. From germline, CDR1 is SNHLY and CDR2 FYNNEI. Data came from immunoSEQ multiplex PCR; TCRdb stores just in-frame clones and leaves some out. The repertoire includes over 250,000 clones, about 89% of them detected once, and about 2.7% sits in the top ten.

This TCR came from a woman under 30 who had recovered from COVID-19. V is TRBV2 and J is TRBJ2-2; 10 bases line up with TRBD1. The specimen was PBMCs or T cells enriched from blood (not recorded which). The CDR3 coding sequence is TGTGCCAGCAAATTGACAGGGGGCCGAGCCGGGGAGCTGTTTTTT. This encodes CASKLTGGRAGELFF.